The TCR beta chain described here comes from a study of Ad26.COV2.S vaccination and SARS-CoV-2 variants. The repertoire was sequenced with immunoSEQ multiplex PCR; TCRdb's copy has only in-frame clones and lacks some. The data show 400,000 to 450,000 clones, around 90% seen once. Treatment defined: 19 received Ad26.COV2.S at low or high dose, single or two shots; roughly 5 received placebo; per-sample allocation not given. Each sample was drawn 63 days after the first injection (of vaccine or placebo). Within Boston, the person who donated was an adult of 18-55 years. This sequence originates from a person between 18 and 65 years old who received the Ad26.COV2.S COVID-19 vaccine or a placebo. Source: peripheral blood, taken in a trial of Ad26.COV2.S vaccine versus placebo.

CDR3 nucleotides: TGTGCCAGCAGTTACATGGGACAGGGTAAAGAGACCCAGTACTTC. This translates into CASSYMGQGKETQYF. The chain carries TRBV6-5 and TRBJ2-5; 9 bases match TRBD1. Germline V lookup: CDR1 MNHEY, CDR2 SVGAGI. The CDR3 is 15 residues long. V lost 2 bases, J lost 3 bases, and 4 bases stayed unmatched.